Listed below are T cell receptor beta chains from one sample, sequenced in a study of cytomegalovirus exposure and HLA in healthy donors. Clones were sequenced by immunoSEQ multiplex PCR, and TCRdb holds only the in-frame ones, with some missing. The top ten hold approximately 2% of the sample, which has approximately 180,000 clones, approximately 85% seen once. Specimen: PBMCs. Receptor source: a young man in good health and CMV-seronegative. The CDR3 runs from the conserved cysteine through the conserved F or W. A D gene is named only where the DNA matches it firmly. Clone size is not always given. Where it is, it says once, few, many or a class for expanded clones.

d_gene,v_gene,j_gene,abundance,CDR3aa,CDR3nt
TRBD2,TRBV2,TRBJ2-3,NA,CASRGLGLGTDTQYF,TGTGCCAGCAGGGGCCTGGGACTAGGAACAGATACGCAGTATTTT
NA,TRBV28,TRBJ1-4,NA,CASSPQSGGGNEKLFF,TGTGCCAGCAGCCCCCAGTCGGGAGGGGGGAATGAAAAACTGTTTTTT
NA,TRBV5-1,TRBJ1-6,NA,CASSLRRSNNSPLHF,TGCGCCAGCAGCTTGCGGCGGAGTAATAATTCACCCCTCCACTTT
TRBD2,TRBV29-1,TRBJ2-3,NA,CSVEGRLAADTQYF,TGCAGCGTTGAAGGTAGACTAGCGGCAGATACGCAGTATTTT
NA,TRBV19,TRBJ2-7,NA,CASSITAVRSSYEQYF,TGTGCCAGTAGTATCACTGCTGTGAGAAGCTCCTACGAGCAGTACTTC
TRBD1,TRBV18,TRBJ2-7,NA,CASSPSGQETYEQYF,TGTGCCAGCTCACCTTCGGGACAGGAGACCTACGAGCAGTACTTC
NA,TRBV5-1,TRBJ2-3,few,CASSPQGQFTDTQYF,TGCGCCAGCAGCCCCCAGGGGCAGTTCACAGATACGCAGTATTTT
TRBD1,TRBV9,TRBJ1-4,once,CASSAFPGTGIGANEKLFF,TGTGCCAGCAGCGCATTTCCCGGGACAGGGATAGGGGCTAATGAAAAACTGTTTTTT
TRBD1,TRBV9,TRBJ2-3,NA,CASSVSGTGSTDTQYF,TGTGCCAGCAGCGTATCCGGGACAGGGAGCACAGATACGCAGTATTTT
NA,TRBV19,TRBJ2-1,NA,CASLATGIGEQFF,TGTGCCAGTTTGGCGACGGGGATTGGAGAGCAGTTCTTC
TRBD2,TRBV19,TRBJ2-7,NA,CASSDVAGVYEQYF,TGTGCCAGTAGCGACGTAGCGGGAGTTTACGAGCAGTACTTC
TRBD2,TRBV7-3,TRBJ2-3,once,CASSLMASGANTDTQYF,TGTGCCAGCAGCTTAATGGCTAGCGGGGCAAACACAGATACGCAGTATTTT
TRBD1,TRBV5-1,TRBJ1-2,NA,CASSPTGADYGYTF,TGCGCCAGCAGCCCGACAGGGGCCGACTATGGCTACACCTTC
NA,TRBV7-2,TRBJ2-1,NA,CASSLERGLEQFF,TGTGCCAGCAGCTTAGAACGAGGGTTGGAGCAGTTCTTC
NA,TRBV10-3,TRBJ2-1,once,CAISEGSGLKQFF,TGTGCCATCAGTGAAGGGAGTGGCTTAAAGCAGTTCTTC
NA,TRBV10-3,TRBJ2-1,NA,CAISDRDKYNEQFF,TGTGCCATCAGTGACAGGGACAAATACAATGAGCAGTTCTTC
TRBD1,TRBV18,TRBJ1-5,NA,CASTTGTGEPQHF,TGTGCCAGCACAACCGGGACAGGGGAGCCCCAGCATTTT
TRBD1,TRBV28,TRBJ1-1,few,CASRTTGGGKAFF,TGTGCCAGCAGAACGACAGGGGGCGGTAAGGCTTTCTTT
NA,TRBV27,TRBJ1-3,NA,CASSLRGTGNTIYF,TGTGCCAGCAGTTTAAGGGGAACTGGAAACACCATATATTTT
NA,TRBV7-9,TRBJ1-2,NA,CASSQKGSGSPDGYTF,TGTGCCAGCAGCCAGAAGGGGTCAGGATCCCCCGATGGCTACACCTTC
NA,TRBV7-2,TRBJ1-2,once,CASSSGIRNGYTF,TGTGCCAGCAGCTCCGGGATCCGGAATGGCTACACCTTC
TRBD1,TRBV4-1,TRBJ1-4,NA,CASSQGQGTTNEKLFF,TGCGCCAGCAGCCAAGGACAGGGCACAACTAATGAAAAACTGTTTTTT
TRBD2,TRBV7-2,TRBJ2-1,NA,CASSFASSSGRALHNEQFF,TGTGCCAGCAGCTTTGCGTCGTCTAGCGGGAGGGCACTGCACAATGAGCAGTTCTTC
NA,TRBV21-1,TRBJ1-6,NA,CASSGLERLWNVGHSPLHF,TGTGCCAGCAGCGGGTTGGAGAGGTTATGGAACGTCGGCCATTCACCCCTCCACTTT
NA,TRBV6-5,TRBJ1-1,NA,CASSWNGGPNTEAFF,TGTGCCAGCAGTTGGAACGGGGGACCTAACACTGAAGCTTTCTTT
TRBD1,TRBV6-6,TRBJ2-5,NA,CASGQGEETQYF,TGTGCCAGCGGGCAGGGGGAAGAGACCCAGTACTTC
NA,TRBV7-2,TRBJ1-1,once,CASSLATGGGTEAFF,TGTGCCAGCAGCTTAGCGACGGGAGGCGGCACTGAAGCTTTCTTT
NA,TRBV5-6,TRBJ2-5,NA,CASSLSGTSETQYF,TGTGCCAGCAGCTTGTCGGGGACATCAGAGACCCAGTACTTC
TRBD1,TRBV5-1,TRBJ2-7,NA,CASCSDGQGAYEQYF,TGCGCCAGCTGCTCCGACGGACAGGGGGCCTACGAGCAGTACTTC
NA,TRBV27,TRBJ2-5,NA,CASRVGTHVETQYF,TGTGCCAGCAGGGTCGGGACTCACGTAGAGACCCAGTACTTC
TRBD1,TRBV4-1,TRBJ2-7,NA,CASSQDQPGGLYEQYF,TGCGCCAGCAGCCAAGATCAACCAGGGGGCCTCTACGAGCAGTACTTC
NA,TRBV18,TRBJ2-7,NA,CASSLASDEQYF,TGTGCCAGCTCACTCGCGTCGGACGAGCAGTACTTC
TRBD1,TRBV7-2,TRBJ2-7,once,CASSPGTGAYEQYF,TGTGCCAGCAGCCCCGGGACAGGGGCTTACGAGCAGTACTTC
NA,TRBV12-5,TRBJ2-6,NA,CASGSGSGANVLTF,TGTGCTAGTGGATCAGGGTCTGGGGCCAACGTCCTGACTTTC
TRBD1,TRBV5-4,TRBJ2-1,NA,CASGGQGSYNEQFF,TGTGCCAGCGGCGGACAGGGCTCCTACAATGAGCAGTTCTTC
NA,TRBV20-1,TRBJ2-4,NA,CSAQTTDIQYF,TGCAGTGCTCAAACCACGGACATTCAGTACTTC
TRBD2,TRBV9,TRBJ2-3,once,CASSVASGLAGVGDTQYF,TGTGCCAGCAGCGTAGCCTCCGGACTAGCGGGAGTAGGAGATACGCAGTATTTT
NA,TRBV5-1,TRBJ2-1,NA,CASSLSGHPRTDEQFF,TGCGCCAGCAGTCTTAGCGGGCACCCGAGGACAGATGAGCAGTTCTTC
TRBD1,TRBV28,TRBJ2-7,once,CASRRGTALTYEQYF,TGTGCCAGCAGGCGAGGGACAGCCTTAACCTACGAGCAGTACTTC
NA,TRBV28,TRBJ2-7,NA,CASSLVRWAGTYEQYF,TGTGCCAGCAGTTTGGTAAGATGGGCGGGAACCTACGAGCAGTACTTC
TRBD1,TRBV6-6,TRBJ2-7,NA,CASRYGTGDRYEQYF,TGTGCCAGCAGGTACGGGACAGGGGACAGATACGAGCAGTACTTC
NA,TRBV28,TRBJ2-7,NA,CASSTYTGRTYEQYF,TGTGCCAGCAGTACCTACACAGGGCGTACCTACGAGCAGTACTTC
NA,TRBV7-3,TRBJ2-1,NA,CASSLTDYNEQFF,TGTGCCAGCAGCTTGACAGATTACAATGAGCAGTTCTTC
NA,TRBV4-3,TRBJ2-7,NA,CASSQEAFYEQYF,TGCGCCAGCAGCCAAGAAGCGTTCTACGAGCAGTACTTC
NA,TRBV5-1,TRBJ2-3,NA,CASSLLLGGADTQYF,TGCGCCAGCAGCTTATTACTAGGAGGGGCAGATACGCAGTATTTT
NA,TRBV5-1,TRBJ2-7,NA,CASSTAQGEQYF,TGTGCCAGCAGCACCGCGCAGGGGGAGCAGTACTTC
TRBD1,TRBV6-5,TRBJ2-5,NA,CASSGDRGRETQYF,TGTGCCAGCAGTGGAGACAGGGGGCGGGAGACCCAGTACTTC